What follows are 32 T cell receptor beta chains derived from one specimen sequenced in a study of cytomegalovirus exposure and HLA in healthy donors. The PCR was carried out with 60 Vbeta primers and 13 Jbeta primers. Measured with immunoSEQ multiplex PCR; TCRdb has only the in-frame clones, and not every one. The sample records about 180,000 clones, roughly four fifths being singletons. What was sequenced was PBMCs. These receptors were obtained from a male donor in good health and CMV-seronegative.

This clone has only a few counts. The rearrangement links TRBV6-1 to TRBJ2-3, with 7 bases aligning to TRBD1. The CDR3 contains 15 residues. Germline loops: CDR1 MNHNS, CDR2 SASEGT. Trimming took 6 bases from V and 2 from J; bases not matched to a gene: 8. The DNA for the CDR3 is TGTGCCAGCAGGGAACAGGGGCTCGACACAGATACGCAGTATTTT. Protein product: CASREQGLDTDTQYF.

V and J are TRBV6-5 and TRBJ2-7; D is perhaps TRBD2 (6 bases). The V gene's germline CDR1 is MNHEY and CDR2 SVGAGI. V was trimmed by 9 bases and J by 0 bases, leaving 18 bases between them. This CDR3 has 15 amino acids. The CDR3 DNA reads as TGTGCCAGTCTGGGGGGAGGTATTACCTCCTACGAGCAGTACTTC. Translated, it gives CASLGGGITSYEQYF.

The V call is TRBV19, the J call TRBJ2-1, with a possible D match to TRBD2 (5 bases). This CDR3 is built from 16 residues. Germline loops: CDR1 LNHDA, CDR2 SQIVND (reference sequence). Trimming stripped 7 bases from V and 0 bases from J, with 16 bases between. The CDR3 nucleotides are TGTGCCAGTACCCCCGAGGGAGCGAGCTCCTACAATGAGCAGTTCTTC. This gives the protein CASTPEGASSYNEQFF.

V and J are TRBV18 and TRBJ1-2; no firm D call. CDR3 length: 16 amino acids. Germline loops: CDR1 KGHSH, CDR2 LQKENI. V was pared by 0 bases and J by 2 bases, with 13 bases between. The chain's CDR3 is CASSPPASRRNYGYTF. CDR3 nucleotides: TGTGCCAGCTCACCACCCGCCAGCCGGAGGAACTATGGCTACACCTTC.

The J gene is TRBJ2-6, the V gene TRBV30; D not resolved. CDR3 size: 13 residues. Deletions cut 5 bases from V and 2 bases from J, with 7 bases between. Germline V gene data show CDR1 as GTSNPN and CDR2 as SVGIG (reference sequence). CDR3 residues: CAWEQTGANVLTF. The CDR3 bases are TGTGCCTGGGAACAAACTGGGGCCAACGTCCTGACTTTC.

This rearrangement joins TRBV6-1 to TRBJ2-7, with TRBD2 matching 8 bases. This CDR3 region has 15 residues. J was trimmed by 3 bases and V by 8 bases; bases with no gene match: 12. CDR1 and CDR2 (germline): MNHNS, SASEGT. DNA of the CDR3: TGTGCCAGCGGCCCAACGGGACTAGGACTCTACGAGCAGTACTTC. Its protein is CASGPTGLGLYEQYF.

The rearrangement joins TRBV28 to TRBJ1-5; 9 positions agree with TRBD1. This CDR3 has 16 amino acids. V gave up 5 bases and J gave up 6 bases; unmatched junction bases: 11. The germline V gene encodes CDR1 MDHEN and CDR2 SYDVKM. CDR3 loop: CASSILTGGAGQPQHF. The CDR3 DNA follows: TGTGCCAGCAGTATTCTAACAGGGGGCGCAGGTCAGCCCCAGCATTTT.

In its sample, this clone was seen once. V usage is TRBV11-2 and J usage is TRBJ2-1, with 13 bases that match TRBD2. Germline values: CDR1 SGHAT, CDR2 FQNNGV. V shed 1 base and J 0 bases; nucleotides not matched to a gene: 3. There are 18 residues in the CDR3. Written as DNA, the CDR3 is TGTGCCAGCAGCTTAGGACTAGCGGGAGGTTCCTCCTACAATGAGCAGTTCTTC. Its protein product is CASSLGLAGGSSYNEQFF.

This clone was seen only once. This chain uses TRBV19 with TRBJ2-1, with 9 bases fitting TRBD2. The J segment lost 4 bases and the V segment lost 8 bases, leaving 9 bases of the junction unmatched. This CDR3 comprises 15 residues. CDR1 is LNHDA and CDR2 is SQIVND in the germline V gene (reference sequence). CDR3 in DNA: TGTGCCAGTCAAAAGCTAGCGGGGAATTACAATGAGCAGTTCTTC. Translated, it gives CASQKLAGNYNEQFF.

V usage is TRBV7-6 and J usage is TRBJ2-5; D remains ambiguous. The CDR3 is 15 amino acids. The ends were cut back, 6 bases at V and 2 bases at J, with 16 bases in the middle. CDR1 is SGHVS, CDR2 FNYEAQ, per germline. CDR3 sequence: CASRSNLGIQETQYF. The CDR3 coding sequence is TGTGCCAGCAGATCCAATCTAGGTATTCAAGAGACCCAGTACTTC. The complete variable domain, with remaining parts taken from reference TRBV7-6 and TRBJ2-5, reads GAGVSQSPRYKVTKRGQDVALRCDPISGHVSLYWYRQALGQGPEFLTYFNYEAQQDKSGLPNDRFSAERPEGSISTLTIQRTEQRDSAMYRCASRSNLGIQETQYFGPGTRLLVL.

This clone has just one count. The chain joins TRBV7-3 to TRBJ2-2; 8 bases are shared with TRBD1. The V gene's germline CDR1 is SGHTA and CDR2 FQGTGA. The V and J ends lost 5 bases and 3 bases, in that order; junction bases with no gene match: 8. CDR3 size: 16 residues. The CDR3 spells CASSPPGTGHTGELFF. CDR3 bases: TGTGCCAGCAGCCCACCTGGGACAGGACACACCGGGGAGCTGTTTTTT.

V and J are TRBV6-4 and TRBJ1-5, with D maybe TRBD1 (6 bases). CDR3 length equals 18 residues. V lost 6 bases and J lost 3, with 24 bases in between. The germline CDR1 and CDR2 sequences are MRHNA and SNTAGT. DNA for the CDR3: TGTGCCAGCAGCCTACCCCGCCGGGACATCAACAACAATCAGCCCCAGCATTTT. Translated, it gives CASSLPRRDINNNQPQHF.

The genes are TRBV7-9 and TRBJ2-5; TRBD1 matches at 9 bases. The V segment lost 1 base and the J segment 2 bases; nucleotides outside the gene matches: 11. The CDR3 runs to 18 residues. The germline CDR1 and CDR2 sequences are SEHNR and FQNEAQ (reference sequence). The CDR3 nucleotides are TGTGCCAGCAGCTTAGGATTTCAAGGACAGGGGCCTCAAGAGACCCAGTACTTC. Translating it yields CASSLGFQGQGPQETQYF.

The chain couples TRBV28 to TRBJ1-1; possible D gene TRBD1, 5 bases. Trimming removed 11 bases at V and 7 bases at J, with 8 bases between. From germline, CDR1 is MDHEN and CDR2 SYDVKM. The CDR3 is made up of 9 amino acids. Here the CDR3 reads CACGGEAFF. In nucleotides, the CDR3 is TGTGCCTGCGGGGGTGAAGCTTTCTTT.

The chain joins TRBV30 to TRBJ1-3; D uncertain. Germline lookup yields CDR1 GTSNPN and CDR2 SVGIG (reference sequence). This CDR3 has 13 residues. V lost 3 bases and J 2 bases, leaving 8 bases between the germline ends. CDR3 nucleotide sequence: TGTGCCTGGAGCCCCGGGACTGGAAACACCATATATTTT. It encodes CAWSPGTGNTIYF.

The chain employs TRBV7-2 and TRBJ2-7, with TRBD1 as a possible D gene (6 bases). The CDR3 is 14 amino acids. CDR1 and CDR2 from the germline V gene are SGHTA and FQGNSA. Between the trimmed V and J ends, which lost 4 bases and 6 bases, there was a span of 16 bases. This CDR3 is CASSWTVGAGEQYF. The CDR3 DNA is TGTGCCAGCAGCTGGACCGTGGGGGCTGGCGAGCAGTACTTC.

As to this clone: This sample includes further DNA sequences coding for the same CDR3. The chain links TRBV14 to TRBJ2-2; D not resolved. V lost 4 bases to trimming and J lost 1 base, with 4 bases between them. The length of the CDR3 is 13 residues. CDR1 and CDR2 (germline): SGHDN, FVKESK. CDR3 region: CASSPLNTGELFF. Here the CDR3 DNA reads TGTGCCAGCAGCCCCCTGAACACCGGGGAGCTGTTTTTT.

In this sample, this clone turned up a few times. The chain is built from TRBV4-2 and TRBJ2-4; 8 bases line up with TRBD1. The J segment lost 4 bases and the V segment lost 4 bases, leaving 6 bases of the junction unmatched. This CDR3 has 15 residues. Per the germline V gene, CDR1 is LGHNA and CDR2 is YNFKEQ. The CDR3 here is CASSPQGADKNIQYF. The CDR3 DNA reads TGTGCCAGCAGCCCTCAGGGGGCTGATAAAAACATTCAGTACTTC.

This clone was counted between two and nine times. V and J are TRBV7-3 and TRBJ2-3, with D uncertain. The V gene's germline CDR1 is SGHTA and CDR2 FQGTGA. The ends were cut back, 2 bases at V and 6 bases at J, with 6 bases in the middle. The CDR3 loop spans 12 amino acids. The CDR3 DNA is TGTGCCAGCAGCTTATTCGGTGATACGCAGTATTTT. This gives the protein CASSLFGDTQYF.

The chain carries TRBV2 and TRBJ1-4; 10 bases map to TRBD1. Trimming took 4 bases from V and 2 from J; bases not matched to a gene: 7. The CDR3 is 17 residues long. Per the germline V gene, CDR1 is SNHLY and CDR2 is FYNNEI. CDR3 residues: CASSAVGQGLTNEKLFF. The DNA of the CDR3 is TGTGCCAGCAGTGCTGTGGGACAGGGGTTGACTAATGAAAAACTGTTTTTT.

On this clone itself: A read error may account for a junction end that differs from germline. The chain is built from TRBV9 and TRBJ2-1; a weak D match, TRBD2 (5 bases). Germline V lookup: CDR1 SGDLS, CDR2 YYNGEE. This CDR3 spans 15 amino acids. CDR3 region: CASSVLGYGDNEQFF. Written as DNA, the CDR3 is TGTGCCAGTAGCGTCCTGGGTTACGGGGACAATGAGCAGTTCTTC.

V usage is TRBV15 and J usage is TRBJ1-4; tentatively, D is TRBD1 (6 bases). Per the germline V gene, CDR1 is LNHNV and CDR2 is YYDKDF (reference sequence). V lost 1 base to trimming and J lost 5 bases, with 14 bases between them. CDR3 length: 16 amino acids. CDR3 DNA: TGTGCCACCAGCAGAGGGGGGGGCAGGCCCAATGAAAAACTGTTTTTT. Encoded protein: CATSRGGGRPNEKLFF.

The chain links TRBV7-8 to TRBJ2-1, with D possibly being TRBD1 (6 bases). Trimming took 5 bases from V and 4 from J, leaving 12 bases between them. CDR3 length: 14 residues. The germline CDR1 and CDR2 sequences are SGHVS and FQNEAQ. In nucleotides, the CDR3 is TGTGCCAGCAGCAAAGATAGGGGGTACAATGAGCAGTTCTTC. It yields the protein CASSKDRGYNEQFF.

The gene calls are TRBV7-2 and TRBJ1-1, with D possibly matching TRBD1 (5 bases). CDR3 size: 14 residues. Trimming removed 1 base at V and 4 bases at J, with 10 bases between. Germline V lookup: CDR1 SGHTA, CDR2 FQGNSA. CDR3 sequence reads: CASSLVGGFTEAFF. The CDR3 bases are TGTGCCAGCAGCTTAGTCGGGGGATTCACTGAAGCTTTCTTT.

The chain uses TRBV7-9 and TRBJ1-5; D is ambiguous. The length of the CDR3 is 14 residues. Germline V lookup: CDR1 SEHNR, CDR2 FQNEAQ (reference sequence). The ends were cut back, 0 bases at V and 7 bases at J, with 10 bases in the middle. CDR3 nucleotides: TGTGCCAGCAGCTTAGCAATCGCCGGGCAGCCCCAGCATTTT. Protein product: CASSLAIAGQPQHF.

The gene calls are TRBV27 and TRBJ2-1; D is perhaps TRBD1 (7 bases). Germline V gene data show CDR1 as MNHEY and CDR2 as SMNVEV (reference sequence). Deletions cut 7 bases from V and 8 bases from J, with 21 bases between. The CDR3 length is 15 residues. CDR3 region: CASTPRGVGSDEQFF. The CDR3 DNA sequence: TGTGCCAGCACACCCAGGGGGGTAGGGTCTGATGAGCAGTTCTTC.

The chain employs TRBV6-5 and TRBJ1-1; D ambiguous. CDR1 and CDR2 (germline): MNHEY, SVGAGI. V dropped 4 bases and J dropped 7 bases, with 7 bases sitting between them. This CDR3 has 11 amino acids. The DNA for the CDR3 is TGTGCCAGCAGTTCCCCCTATGAAGCTTTCTTT. This gives the protein CASSSPYEAFF.

This clone has only one observation. Distinct nucleotide sequences in the sample also encode this CDR3. V is TRBV27 and J is TRBJ2-1, with TRBD2 matching over 11 bases. V lost 3 bases, J lost 6 bases, and 7 bases stayed unmatched. CDR1 is MNHEY, CDR2 SMNVEV, per germline (reference sequence). This CDR3 has 16 amino acids. DNA of the CDR3: TGTGCCAGCAGTTTCTTAGCGGGGGGGCTCGGCAATGAGCAGTTCTTC. Amino acids: CASSFLAGGLGNEQFF.

This rearrangement joins TRBV19 to TRBJ2-3, with unresolved D. Trimming pared 7 bases from V and 7 bases from J, leaving 15 bases between. The germline gives CDR1 LNHDA, CDR2 SQIVND (reference sequence). CDR3 size: 13 residues. CDR3 coding DNA: TGTGCCAGTACCCGCCCCGGGTCCAATACGCAGTATTTT. It yields the protein CASTRPGSNTQYF.

The J gene is TRBJ2-1, the V gene TRBV10-1, with 9 bases fitting TRBD2. From germline, CDR1 is WNHNN and CDR2 SYGVQD (reference sequence). The CDR3 consists of 18 residues. The V gene end was trimmed by 5 bases and the J gene end by 3 bases; junction bases not matched to a gene: 14. The CDR3 is CASSIFPSGKLFYNEQFF. The CDR3 DNA reads TGCGCCAGCAGTATCTTCCCTAGCGGGAAGCTATTCTACAATGAGCAGTTCTTC.

This rearrangement joins TRBV15 to TRBJ1-3; possible D gene TRBD1, 5 bases. CDR1 is LNHNV and CDR2 is YYDKDF in the germline V gene (reference sequence). V lost 0 bases and J 4 bases, leaving 16 bases between the germline ends. The CDR3 loop spans 17 amino acids. The CDR3 spells CATSRDPGRTIGNTIYF. As DNA, the CDR3 is TGTGCCACCAGCAGAGACCCAGGGAGGACGATCGGAAACACCATATATTTT.

The CDR3 region has the DNA TGCAGCGGTAGATCAGGGCGAGGCGCAGATACGCAGTATTTT. Translating it yields CSGRSGRGADTQYF. V gene TRBV29-1 combines with J gene TRBJ2-3, with D tentatively TRBD1 (5 bases). Germline values: CDR1 SQVTM, CDR2 ANQGSEA. The CDR3 length is 14 residues. The V and J ends lost 7 bases and 4 bases respectively, with 18 bases between them.